Below, 12 T cell receptor beta chains from the same sample are listed, as sequenced in a study of CD8+CD57+ T cells in acquired aplastic anemia. The TCR beta profiling, which covered VDJ combination and CDR3 sequence, was carried out using genomic DNA as the template. TCRdb recomputed calls from the reads with MiXCR, one row per CDR3 protein. The table shows roughly 220,000 distinct CDR3 sequences, with 60% to 80% occurring only once. The patients chosen for sequencing had shown expansion of CD8+CD57+ cells (detected by flow cytometry). Input material: sorted CD4+, CD8+, or CD8+CD57+ T cells (not recorded which) from PBMCs. These receptors were taken from a human donor with aplastic anemia.

V usage is TRBV20-1 and J usage is TRBJ2-3, with TRBD2 matching 7 bases. V lost 4 bases and J lost 0; bases outside the gene matches: 4. The CDR3 is made up of 14 amino acids. Germline CDR1 DFQATT, CDR2 SNEGSKA (reference sequence). The CDR3 DNA reads as TGCAGTGCTACCCGGACTAGAAGCACAGATACGCAGTATTTT. It is translated as CSATRTRSTDTQYF.

A note on this clonotype: A much more abundant neighbour one base away suggests this may be a read error. The chain combines TRBV10-3 with TRBJ2-7, with D possibly matching TRBD1 (5 bases). Deletions cut 3 bases from V and 7 bases from J, with 10 bases between. CDR3 length equals 12 residues. Germline loops: CDR1 ENHRY, CDR2 SYGVKD. CDR3 nucleotide sequence: TGTGCCATCAGTGAAGGGGCCGGGGAGCAGTACTTC. Translation gives CAISEGAGEQYF.

The chain employs TRBV7-9 and TRBJ2-6; 7 nucleotides align to TRBD1. The CDR3 extends over 18 amino acids. Unmatched junction bases numbered 11, after V lost 5 bases and J lost 1 base. Germline assignment: CDR1 SEHNR and CDR2 FQNEAQ (reference sequence). The CDR3 coding sequence is TGTGCCAGCAGCCCGGACCCGGGACAGAAGTCTGGGGCCAACGTCCTGACTTTC. Its translation: CASSPDPGQKSGANVLTF.

To note about this clonotype: The junction departs from the called germline gene at one end, perhaps through a read error. The V call is TRBV15, the J call TRBJ2-7; 13 bases fit TRBD2. The CDR3 sequence is 17 residues long. Germline V gene data show CDR1 as LNHNV and CDR2 as YYDKDF (reference sequence). The CDR3 loop is CASSIGLAGAPGYEQYF. For the CDR3, the DNA is TGTGCCAGCAGCATAGGACTAGCGGGAGCCCCGGGCTACGAGCAGTACTTC.

This clonotype was picked up many times. V usage is TRBV6-4 and J usage is TRBJ2-3; 10 bases are a match to TRBD2. V lost 6 bases and J lost 2; bases outside the gene matches: 5. This CDR3 comprises 15 residues. Looked up from germline, CDR1 is MRHNA and CDR2 is SNTAGT. The CDR3 nucleotides read TGTGCCAGCAGCCGTAGCGGGGGGCCCACAGATACGCAGTATTTT. Translation: CASSRSGGPTDTQYF.

To note about this clonotype: The CDR3 carries no conserved terminal phenylalanine or tryptophan, so it likely arises from a read error. The J gene is TRBJ2-1, the V gene TRBV7-2, with 7 bases fitting TRBD2. Trimming took 2 bases from V and 9 from J; bases not matched to a gene: 10. Germline V gene lookup returns CDR1 SGHTA and CDR2 FQGNSA. There are 15 residues in the CDR3. This CDR3 reads CASSLRGVNGGEQFL. Here the CDR3 DNA reads TGTGCCAGCAGCTTACGGGGGGTGAACGGCGGTGAGCAGTTCCTC.

Remarks on this clonotype: Given a much more abundant clone one base away, this may be a read error. This is likely a read error, given that the CDR3 carries no conserved phenylalanine or tryptophan at its end. The rearrangement links TRBV28 to TRBJ2-7; 8 nucleotides align to TRBD1. CDR3 size: 15 residues. Germline CDR1 MDHEN, CDR2 SYDVKM. Unmatched junction bases numbered 9, after V lost 4 bases and J lost 4 bases. This CDR3 reads CASSSLLGQGYEQYS. CDR3 bases: TGTGCCAGCAGTTCTCTACTCGGACAGGGATACGAGCAGTACTCC.

This chain uses TRBV7-2 with TRBJ1-2; TRBD1 matches 8 bases. The V segment lost 5 bases and the J segment 6 bases; nucleotides outside the gene matches: 2. In germline, CDR1 is SGHTA, CDR2 FQGNSA. The CDR3 has 12 residues. The DNA of the CDR3 is TGTGCCAGCAGCAGGACAGGGAATGGCTACACCTTC. This encodes CASSRTGNGYTF.

This clonotype counts as medium-sized. V usage is TRBV9 and J usage is TRBJ2-3, with D unresolved. V was shortened by 0 bases and J by 1 base, with 9 bases between the two germline ends. This CDR3 region has 15 residues. CDR1 is SGDLS, CDR2 YYNGEE, per germline. The CDR3 loop is CASSVDGVGTDTQYF. The CDR3 coding sequence is TGTGCCAGCAGCGTAGATGGGGTTGGCACAGATACGCAGTATTTT.

The J gene is TRBJ1-6, the V gene TRBV7-8, with a possible D match to TRBD1 (5 bases). Germline V CDR1 and CDR2: SGHVS, FQNEAQ. The CDR3 is made up of 14 amino acids. The ends were cut back, 4 bases at V and 11 bases at J, with 15 bases in the middle. CDR3 protein: CASSSAGTGPPLHF. CDR3 DNA sequence: TGTGCCAGCAGCTCCGCCGGTACAGGTCCACCCCTCCACTTT. Combining the CDR3 with reference TRBV7-8 and TRBJ1-6 gives the whole variable domain GAGVSQSPRYKVAKRGQDVALRCDPISGHVSLFWYQQALGQGPEFLTYFQNEAQLDKSGLPSDRFFAERPEGSVSTLKIQRTQQEDSAVYLCASSSAGTGPPLHFGNGTRLTVT.

The table lists this clonotype with many counts. This chain connects TRBV6-5 to TRBJ2-2; D ambiguous. This CDR3 region has 13 residues. The germline CDR1 and CDR2 sequences are MNHEY and SVGAGI. The germline V and J ends were trimmed by 6 bases and 3 bases, with 8 bases remaining between them. The DNA for the CDR3 is TGTGCCAGCAGCCCTCAGGACACCGGGGAGCTGTTTTTT. Protein sequence: CASSPQDTGELFF.

The rearrangement joins TRBV14 to TRBJ1-2, with D hard to call. The CDR3 consists of 15 residues. Germline V lookup: CDR1 SGHDN, CDR2 FVKESK. V was clipped by 4 bases and J by 4 bases, with 16 bases between them. CDR3 sequence reads: CASSPLARSSYGYTF. CDR3 in DNA: TGTGCCAGCAGCCCACTAGCCCGCTCTTCCTATGGCTACACCTTC.